The clone carrying this T cell receptor beta chain was seen ten or more times. The antigen is undetermined. Other DNA sequences in the same sample also yield this CDR3. V lost 1 base to trimming and J lost 5 bases, with 11 bases between them. Germline V gene sequence: CDR1 SQVTM, CDR2 ANQGSEA. This CDR3 comprises 13 residues. Subsets obtained from CD4+ cells comprised CD45RA+ naive and CD45RA-negative memory cells. This table comes from immunoSEQ multiplex PCR, and its TCRdb copy is limited to in-frame clones, with some not included. The sample carries over 850,000 clones, about 80% recorded once. The data derive from a study of shared clonotypes between healthy human individuals. The wider study: Per donor, CD8 memory used one plate, CD8 naive used two, CD4 memory used three and CD4 naive used three.

Notes on the study in general: Sequencing of the sorted subsets was shown by rarefaction to be incomplete despite large depth. With a handful of donors compared, approximately 5.5% of naive CD4 clonotypes were shared.

The genes are TRBV29-1 and TRBJ2-5, with D hard to call. Source material: memory CD4+ T cells from PBMCs. Noted subset: CD45RA-negative fraction. The sequence was collected from a man younger than 35 in good health. Some clones in this sample may be carry-over from other donors' samples. CDR3 in DNA: TGCAGCGTTGAAGCGACGATGAGTGAGACCCAGTACTTC. Its protein is CSVEATMSETQYF.